Shown below are 21 T cell receptor beta chains from a single sample sequenced in a study of response to subunit inactivated influenza vaccine. Using its own MiXCR run on the RT-PCR reads, TCRdb lists one record per CDR3 protein. The sample holds fewer than 200,000 distinct CDR3 sequences, approximately 8.7% seen once. Sample: non-naive T cells sorted from PBMCs, taken on the day of vaccination. The source of these receptors is a man in his forties or fifties who received an inactivated influenza vaccine.

V usage is TRBV20-1 and J usage is TRBJ2-2, with TRBD1 as a possible D gene (6 bases). Germline V lookup: CDR1 DFQATT, CDR2 SNEGSKA (reference sequence). The CDR3 totals 14 residues. V was trimmed by 6 bases and J by 7 bases, leaving 18 bases between them. CDR3 residues: CSAYGAGASGELFF. The DNA of the CDR3 is TGCAGTGCGTACGGGGCAGGGGCTAGCGGGGAGCTGTTTTTT.

Points on this clonotype: A clone one base away is much larger, so this may be a read error. The J gene is TRBJ2-1, the V gene TRBV20-1; D might be TRBD1 or TRBD2, each matching 5 bases. The CDR3 runs 15 residues. Germline assignment: CDR1 DFQATT and CDR2 SNEGSKA (reference sequence). The CDR3: CGAMSGTTGYNEQFF. In DNA form, the CDR3 reads TGCGGTGCTATGTCCGGGACGACCGGCTACAATGAGCAGTTCTTC.

This chain joins TRBV12-3 or TRBV12-4 and TRBJ2-4; TRBD2 matches 7 bases. The ends lost 1 base at V and 8 bases at J; junction bases unmatched: 8. The CDR3 length is 15 residues. CDR3: CASSLGGAGKDIQYF. Written as DNA, the CDR3 is TGTGCCAGCAGTTTAGGGGGAGCGGGGAAGGACATTCAGTACTTC.

The V call is TRBV18, the J call TRBJ2-7; D is ambiguous. The CDR3 sequence is 13 residues long. In germline, CDR1 is KGHSH, CDR2 LQKENI. Trimming took 6 bases from V and 4 from J, leaving 13 bases between them. The CDR3 reads CASSPRHPYEQYF. The CDR3 DNA reads as TGTGCCAGCTCCCCGAGGCACCCTTACGAGCAGTACTTC.

This clonotype was detected many times. The V call is TRBV7-2, the J call TRBJ1-5; no clear D gene. From germline, CDR1 is SGHTA and CDR2 FQGNSA. V gave up 5 bases and J gave up 2 bases, with 13 bases separating them. CDR3 size: 15 residues. This chain's CDR3 is CASSLSGVRNQPQHF. CDR3 in DNA: TGTGCCAGCAGCCTAAGTGGGGTACGCAATCAGCCCCAGCATTTT.

This chain connects TRBV3-1 to TRBJ2-7; D is perhaps TRBD1 (5 bases). Germline CDR1 reads LGHDT; CDR2 reads YNNKEL (reference sequence). The V end was cut by 6 bases, the J end by 3 bases, with 12 bases between. The CDR3 has 13 residues. CDR3 in amino acids: CASSLQGNYEQYF. The CDR3 nucleotides read TGTGCCAGCAGTCTCCAGGGTAACTACGAGCAGTACTTC.

This clonotype has at least ten counts. This chain connects TRBV28 to TRBJ2-3, with a weak D call TRBD1 (6 bases). The CDR3 loop spans 12 amino acids. V gave up 7 bases and J gave up 1 base, with 6 bases separating them. The V gene's germline CDR1 is MDHEN and CDR2 SYDVKM. The CDR3 DNA reads TGTGCCAGCAACAGGGGCACAGATACGCAGTATTTT. This sequence encodes CASNRGTDTQYF.

This rearrangement joins TRBV10-3 to TRBJ1-6; D gene unclear. CDR1 is ENHRY, CDR2 SYGVKD, per germline. The V gene lost 4 bases and the J gene lost 3 bases, with 13 bases spanning the gap. The CDR3 is made up of 16 amino acids. Written as DNA, the CDR3 is TGTGCCATCAGTGGGGAGACGGGGAGCTATAATTCACCCCTCCACTTT. Translated: CAISGETGSYNSPLHF.

This clonotype was counted ten times or more. This chain connects TRBV15 to TRBJ2-1; D gene ambiguous. Trimming removed 3 bases from V and 1 base from J, with 10 bases in between. CDR1 and CDR2 (germline): LNHNV, YYDKDF (reference sequence). The CDR3 extends over 15 amino acids. This CDR3 reads CATSRSSRSYNEQFF. CDR3 sequence (DNA): TGTGCCACCAGCAGGTCCTCCAGGTCCTACAATGAGCAGTTCTTC.

The chain combines TRBV3-1 with TRBJ2-7, with 10 nucleotides matching TRBD1. V shed 4 bases and J 4 bases; nucleotides not matched to a gene: 7. Germline values: CDR1 LGHDT, CDR2 YNNKEL (reference sequence). The CDR3 runs 15 residues. The CDR3 loop is CASSLGTGVRYEQYF. The CDR3 DNA sequence: TGTGCCAGCAGCCTCGGGACAGGGGTACGGTACGAGCAGTACTTC.

This clonotype occurred a few times. The chain employs TRBV24-1 and TRBJ2-5, with D possibly being TRBD2 (6 bases). From germline, CDR1 is KGHDR and CDR2 SFDVKD. This CDR3 contains 14 residues. Trimming removed 5 bases from V and 5 bases from J, with 14 bases in between. The CDR3 DNA sequence: TGTGCCACCAGTGCGGGACTGGCGAGGGAGACCCAGTACTTC. It translates to CATSAGLARETQYF.

The chain carries TRBV14 and TRBJ2-5; TRBD1 agrees at 8 bases. The CDR3 has 14 amino acids. CDR1 and CDR2 (germline): SGHDN, FVKESK. V lost 3 bases, J lost 7 bases, and 7 bases stayed unmatched. The CDR3 coding sequence is TGTGCCAGCAGCCAGGACAGGGCGGTGGGGACCCAGTACTTC. Its protein is CASSQDRAVGTQYF.

The rearrangement links TRBV6-5 to TRBJ1-6, with TRBD1 matching 7 bases. The CDR3 runs to 14 residues. V shed 4 bases, J shed 7 bases, and the junction held 4 bases outside the gene matches. CDR1 is MNHEY, CDR2 SVGAGI, per germline. The DNA of the CDR3 is TGTGCCAGCAGTTCCCCGGGACAGAATTCACCCCTCCACTTT. This sequence encodes CASSSPGQNSPLHF.

The chain has TRBV20-1 and TRBJ1-4, with TRBD1 as a possible D gene (6 bases). Between the trimmed V and J ends, which lost 6 bases and 11 bases, there was a span of 13 bases. From germline, CDR1 is DFQATT and CDR2 SNEGSKA (reference sequence). This CDR3 contains 11 residues. The CDR3 region has the DNA TGCAGTGCACGGACAGCGAGGAAACTGTTTTTT. It translates to CSARTARKLFF.

The table lists this clonotype with many counts. This chain connects TRBV29-1 to TRBJ2-1, with D tentatively TRBD1 (6 bases). Germline V lookup: CDR1 SQVTM, CDR2 ANQGSEA. The CDR3 length is 12 residues. With 8 bases removed from V and 6 bases from J, the gap between germline ends came to 14 bases. The CDR3 is CSYEGGVNEQFF. In nucleotides, the CDR3 is TGCAGCTACGAAGGGGGAGTCAATGAGCAGTTCTTC.

The chain uses TRBV5-1 and TRBJ2-5; D could derive from TRBD1 or TRBD2 (6 bases each). The CDR3 has 15 residues. Trimming pared 4 bases from V and 1 base from J, leaving 14 bases between. Germline CDR1 and CDR2: SGHRS and YFSETQ. In nucleotides, the CDR3 is TGCGCCAGCAGCCGTCTCCCGGGGGCCCAAGAGACCCAGTACTTC. Protein product: CASSRLPGAQETQYF.

In this sample, this clonotype turned up a few times. This chain connects TRBV4-3 to TRBJ1-2; no clear D gene. With 0 bases removed from V and 4 bases from J, the gap between germline ends came to 12 bases. This CDR3 has 15 amino acids. Germline V lookup: CDR1 LGHNA, CDR2 YSLEER. CDR3 residues: CASSQDLAAGYGYTF. In DNA, the CDR3 is TGCGCCAGCAGCCAAGATCTGGCCGCGGGCTATGGCTACACCTTC.

This clonotype was recorded many times. The chain couples TRBV29-1 to TRBJ2-3; 10 bases line up with TRBD2. J was trimmed by 1 base and V by 6 bases; bases with no gene match: 4. This CDR3 has 14 amino acids. Germline V CDR1 and CDR2: SQVTM, ANQGSEA. This CDR3 reads CSVVLAGGTDTQYF. Written as DNA, the CDR3 is TGCAGCGTCGTTCTAGCGGGGGGCACAGATACGCAGTATTTT.

The chain uses TRBV28 and TRBJ2-7; 13 bases fit TRBD2. The length of the CDR3 is 17 residues. Germline-derived CDR1 and CDR2 are MDHEN and SYDVKM. Trimming took 4 bases from V and 0 from J; bases not matched to a gene: 6. CDR3 region: CASSSLGLAGTSYEQYF. For the CDR3, the DNA is TGTGCCAGCAGTTCCCTGGGACTAGCGGGGACCTCCTACGAGCAGTACTTC.

This clonotype was recorded at least ten times. The chain links TRBV5-1 to TRBJ2-3; D tentatively fits TRBD1 or TRBD2 (5 bases each). In germline, CDR1 is SGHRS, CDR2 YFSETQ. This CDR3 comprises 14 residues. The ends were cut back, 2 bases at V and 2 bases at J, with 9 bases in the middle. The CDR3 region is CASSFSGTTDTQYF. The CDR3 DNA reads as TGCGCCAGCAGCTTTTCCGGGACCACAGATACGCAGTATTTT.

The rearrangement joins TRBV5-6 to TRBJ2-1, with D uncertain. Germline V gene sequence: CDR1 SGHDT, CDR2 YYEEEE. This CDR3 has 15 amino acids. Trimming removed 3 bases at V and 6 bases at J, with 16 bases between. CDR3 sequence: CASSSLGPLLNEQFF. The CDR3 nucleotides are TGTGCCAGCAGCTCACTCGGACCTCTTCTCAATGAGCAGTTCTTC.